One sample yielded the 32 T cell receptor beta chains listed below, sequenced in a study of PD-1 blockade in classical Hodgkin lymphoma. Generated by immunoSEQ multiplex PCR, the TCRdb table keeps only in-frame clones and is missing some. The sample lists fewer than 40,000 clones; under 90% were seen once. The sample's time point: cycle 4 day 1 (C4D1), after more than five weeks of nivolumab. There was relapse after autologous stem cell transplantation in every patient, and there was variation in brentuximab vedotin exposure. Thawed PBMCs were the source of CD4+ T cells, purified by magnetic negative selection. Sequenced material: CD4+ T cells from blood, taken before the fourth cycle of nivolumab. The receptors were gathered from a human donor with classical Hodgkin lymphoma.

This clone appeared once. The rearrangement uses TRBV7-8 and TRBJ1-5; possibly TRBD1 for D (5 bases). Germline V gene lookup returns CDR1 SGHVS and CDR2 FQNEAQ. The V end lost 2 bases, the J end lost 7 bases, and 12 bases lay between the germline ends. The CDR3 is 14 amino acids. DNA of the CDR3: TGTGCCAGCAGCTTAAGGCTTCGGGACCAGCCCCAGCATTTT. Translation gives CASSLRLRDQPQHF.

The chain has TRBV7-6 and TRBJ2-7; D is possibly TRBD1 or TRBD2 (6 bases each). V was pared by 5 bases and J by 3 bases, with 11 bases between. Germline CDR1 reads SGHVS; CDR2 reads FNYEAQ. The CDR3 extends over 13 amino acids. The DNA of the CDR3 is TGTGCCAGCAGCAGGGGGGCCGACTACGAGCAGTACTTC. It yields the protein CASSRGADYEQYF.

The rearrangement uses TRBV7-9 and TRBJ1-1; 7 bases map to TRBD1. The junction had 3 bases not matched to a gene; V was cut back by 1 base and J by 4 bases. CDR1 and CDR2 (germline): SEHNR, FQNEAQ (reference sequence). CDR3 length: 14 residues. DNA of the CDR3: TGTGCCAGCAGCTTAGAAGGGGGCATCACTGAAGCTTTCTTT. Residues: CASSLEGGITEAFF.

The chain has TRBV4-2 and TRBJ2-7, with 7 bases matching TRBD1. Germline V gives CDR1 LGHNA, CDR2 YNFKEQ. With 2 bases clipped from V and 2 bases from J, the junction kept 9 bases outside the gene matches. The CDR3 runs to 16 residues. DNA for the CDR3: TGTGCCAGCAGCCAATACAACCCGGGGACAGCCTACGAGCAGTACTTC. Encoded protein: CASSQYNPGTAYEQYF.

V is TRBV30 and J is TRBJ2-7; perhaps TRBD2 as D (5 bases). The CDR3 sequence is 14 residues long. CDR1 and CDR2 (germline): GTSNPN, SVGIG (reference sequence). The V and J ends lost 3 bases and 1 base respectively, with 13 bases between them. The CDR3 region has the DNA TGTGCCTGGAGACGTCTGGGCGGGTCCTACGAGCAGTACTTC. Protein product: CAWRRLGGSYEQYF. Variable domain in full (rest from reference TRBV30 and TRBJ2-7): SQTIHQWPATLVQPVGSPLSLECTVEGTSNPNLYWYRQAAGRGLQLLFYSVGIGQISSEVPQNLSASRPQDRQFILSSKKLLLSDSGFYLCAWRRLGGSYEQYFGPGTRLTVT.

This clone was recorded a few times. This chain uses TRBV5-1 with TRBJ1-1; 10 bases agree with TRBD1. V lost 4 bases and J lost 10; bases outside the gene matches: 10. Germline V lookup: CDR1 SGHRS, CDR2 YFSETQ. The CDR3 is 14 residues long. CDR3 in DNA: TGCGCCAGCAGCCTAGGACAGGGGGTTGAAGGAGCTTTCTTT. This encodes CASSLGQGVEGAFF.

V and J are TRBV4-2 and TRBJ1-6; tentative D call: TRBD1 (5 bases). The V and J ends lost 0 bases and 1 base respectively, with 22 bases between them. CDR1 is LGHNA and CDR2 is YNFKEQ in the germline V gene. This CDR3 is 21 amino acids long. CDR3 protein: CASSQDPGSFNLGSYNSPLHF. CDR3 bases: TGTGCCAGCAGCCAAGATCCAGGGAGTTTTAATCTAGGATCCTATAATTCACCCCTCCACTTT.

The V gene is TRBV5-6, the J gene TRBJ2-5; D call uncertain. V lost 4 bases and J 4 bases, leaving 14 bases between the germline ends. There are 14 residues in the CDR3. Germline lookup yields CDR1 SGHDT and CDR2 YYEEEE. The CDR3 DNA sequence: TGTGCCAGCAGCCCCATTTGGACGAGAGAGACCCAGTACTTC. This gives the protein CASSPIWTRETQYF.

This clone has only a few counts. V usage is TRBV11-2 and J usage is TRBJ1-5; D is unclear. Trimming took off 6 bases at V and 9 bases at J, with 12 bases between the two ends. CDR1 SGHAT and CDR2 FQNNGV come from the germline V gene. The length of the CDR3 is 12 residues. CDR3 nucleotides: TGTGCCAGCAGTCTAGAACGAGGGCCCCAGCATTTT. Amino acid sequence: CASSLERGPQHF.

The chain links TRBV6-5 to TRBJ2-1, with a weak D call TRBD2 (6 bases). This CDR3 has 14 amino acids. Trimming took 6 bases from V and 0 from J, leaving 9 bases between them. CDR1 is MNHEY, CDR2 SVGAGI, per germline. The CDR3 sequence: CASRRLDSYNEQFF. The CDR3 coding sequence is TGTGCCAGCAGAAGACTAGACTCCTACAATGAGCAGTTCTTC.

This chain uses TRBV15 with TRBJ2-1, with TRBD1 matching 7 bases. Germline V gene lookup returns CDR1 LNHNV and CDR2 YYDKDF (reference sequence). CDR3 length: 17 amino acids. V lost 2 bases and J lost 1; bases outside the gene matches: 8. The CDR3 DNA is TGTGCCACCAGCAGAAGGGGAACAGGGGAATCCTACAATGAGCAGTTCTTC. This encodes CATSRRGTGESYNEQFF.

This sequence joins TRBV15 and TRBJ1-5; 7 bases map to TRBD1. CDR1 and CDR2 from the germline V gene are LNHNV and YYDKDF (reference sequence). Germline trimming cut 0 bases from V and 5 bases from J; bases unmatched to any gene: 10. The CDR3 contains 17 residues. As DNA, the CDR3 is TGTGCCACCAGCAGAGACCCAGGGGGGTCTAGGGATCAGCCCCAGCATTTT. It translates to CATSRDPGGSRDQPQHF.

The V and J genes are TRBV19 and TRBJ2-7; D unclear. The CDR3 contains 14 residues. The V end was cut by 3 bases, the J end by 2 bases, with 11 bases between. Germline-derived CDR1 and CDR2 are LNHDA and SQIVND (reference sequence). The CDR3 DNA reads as TGTGCCAGTAGTATGGCGGAGAGACCCTACGAGCAGTACTTC. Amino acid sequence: CASSMAERPYEQYF.

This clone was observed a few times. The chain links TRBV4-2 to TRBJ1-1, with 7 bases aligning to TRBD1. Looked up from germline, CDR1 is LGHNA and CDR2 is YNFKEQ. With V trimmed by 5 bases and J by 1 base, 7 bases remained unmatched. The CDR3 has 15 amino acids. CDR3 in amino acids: CASSSPGQSNTEAFF. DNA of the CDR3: TGTGCCAGCAGCTCACCGGGACAGTCGAACACTGAAGCTTTCTTT.

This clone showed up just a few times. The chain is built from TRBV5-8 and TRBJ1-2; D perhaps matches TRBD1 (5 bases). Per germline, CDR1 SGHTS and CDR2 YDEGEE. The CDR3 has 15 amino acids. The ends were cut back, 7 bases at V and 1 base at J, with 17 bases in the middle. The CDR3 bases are TGTGCCAGCGGGCAGGGCGGACAATTTAACTATGGCTACACCTTC. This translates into CASGQGGQFNYGYTF. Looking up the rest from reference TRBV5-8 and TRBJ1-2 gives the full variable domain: EAGVTQSPTHLIKTRGQQATLRCSPISGHTSVYWYQQALGLGLQFLLWYDEGEERNRGNFPPRFSGRQFPNYSSELNVNALELEDSALYLCASGQGGQFNYGYTFGSGTRLTVV.

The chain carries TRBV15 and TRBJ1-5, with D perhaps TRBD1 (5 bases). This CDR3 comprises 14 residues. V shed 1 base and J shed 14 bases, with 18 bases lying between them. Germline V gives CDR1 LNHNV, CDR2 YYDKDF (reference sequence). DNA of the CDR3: TGTGCCACCAGCAGAGGGGGGGACCGAAATCCCAAGCATTTT. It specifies CATSRGGDRNPKHF.

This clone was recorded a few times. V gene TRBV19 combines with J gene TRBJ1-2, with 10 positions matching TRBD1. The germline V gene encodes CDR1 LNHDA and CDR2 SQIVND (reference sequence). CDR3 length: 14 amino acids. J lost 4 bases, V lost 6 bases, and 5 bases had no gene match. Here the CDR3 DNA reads TGTGCCAGTAGCGGGGACAGGGGAGGCTATGGCTACACCTTC. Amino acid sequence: CASSGDRGGYGYTF. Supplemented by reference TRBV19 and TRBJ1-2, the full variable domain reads DGGITQSPKYLFRKEGQNVTLSCEQNLNHDAMYWYRQDPGQGLRLIYYSQIVNDFQKGDIAEGYSVSREKKESFPLTVTSAQKNPTAFYLCASSGDRGGYGYTFGSGTRLTVV.

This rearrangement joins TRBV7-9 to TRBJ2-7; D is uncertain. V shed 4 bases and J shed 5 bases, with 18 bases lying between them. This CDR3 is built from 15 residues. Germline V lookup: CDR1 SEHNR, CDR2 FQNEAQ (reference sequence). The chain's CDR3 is CASSSPHGVIDEQYF. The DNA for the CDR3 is TGTGCCAGCAGCTCTCCACATGGGGTGATAGACGAGCAGTACTTC.

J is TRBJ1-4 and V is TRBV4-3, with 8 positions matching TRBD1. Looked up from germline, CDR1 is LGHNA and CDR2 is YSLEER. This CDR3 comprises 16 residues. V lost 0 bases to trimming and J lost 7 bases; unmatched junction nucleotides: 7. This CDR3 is CASSQDLRTGTEKLFF. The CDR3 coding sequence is TGCGCCAGCAGCCAAGATTTGAGGACAGGGACTGAAAAACTGTTTTTT.

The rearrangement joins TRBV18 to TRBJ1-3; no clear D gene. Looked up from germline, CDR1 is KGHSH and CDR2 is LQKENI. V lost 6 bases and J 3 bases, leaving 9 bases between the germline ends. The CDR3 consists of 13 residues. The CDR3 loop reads CASSSGLGNTIYF. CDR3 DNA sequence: TGTGCCAGCTCCAGCGGGCTTGGAAACACCATATATTTT.

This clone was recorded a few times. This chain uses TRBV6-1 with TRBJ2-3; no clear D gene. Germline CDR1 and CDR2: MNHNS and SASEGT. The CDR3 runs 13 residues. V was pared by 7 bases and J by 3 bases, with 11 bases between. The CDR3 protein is CASTPAGTDTQYF. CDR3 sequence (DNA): TGTGCCAGCACCCCAGCTGGTACAGATACGCAGTATTTT.

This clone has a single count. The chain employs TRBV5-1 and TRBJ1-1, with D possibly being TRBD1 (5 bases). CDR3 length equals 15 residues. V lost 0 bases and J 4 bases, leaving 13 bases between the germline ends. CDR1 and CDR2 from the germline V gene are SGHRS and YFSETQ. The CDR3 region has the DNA TGCGCCAGCAGCTTGGGGCAGGGTGGTTCCACTGAAGCTTTCTTT. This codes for CASSLGQGGSTEAFF.

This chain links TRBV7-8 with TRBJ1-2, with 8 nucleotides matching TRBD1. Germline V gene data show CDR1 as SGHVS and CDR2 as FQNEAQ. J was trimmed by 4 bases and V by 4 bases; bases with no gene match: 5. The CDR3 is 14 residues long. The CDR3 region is CASSYRTGTYGYTF. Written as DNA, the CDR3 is TGTGCCAGCAGCTACCGGACAGGGACCTATGGCTACACCTTC.

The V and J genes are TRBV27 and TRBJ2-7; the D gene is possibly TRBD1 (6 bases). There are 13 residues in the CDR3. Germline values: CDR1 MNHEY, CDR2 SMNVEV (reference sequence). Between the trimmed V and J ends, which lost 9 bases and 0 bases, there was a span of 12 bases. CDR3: CASTTGNSYEQYF. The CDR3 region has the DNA TGTGCCAGTACTACAGGGAACTCCTACGAGCAGTACTTC.

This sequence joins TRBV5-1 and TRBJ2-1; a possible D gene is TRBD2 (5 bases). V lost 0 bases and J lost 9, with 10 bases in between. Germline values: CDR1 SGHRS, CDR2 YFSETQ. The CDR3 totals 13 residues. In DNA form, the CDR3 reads TGCGCCAGCAGCTTGGTTCTCCGGGGTGAGCAGTTCTTC. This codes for CASSLVLRGEQFF.

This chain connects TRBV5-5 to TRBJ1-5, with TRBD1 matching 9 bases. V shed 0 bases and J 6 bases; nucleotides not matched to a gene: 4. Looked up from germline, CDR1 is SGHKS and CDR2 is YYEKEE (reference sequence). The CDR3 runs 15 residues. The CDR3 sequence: CASSLGDRVVQPQHF. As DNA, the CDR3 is TGTGCCAGCAGCTTGGGGGACAGGGTGGTTCAGCCCCAGCATTTT.

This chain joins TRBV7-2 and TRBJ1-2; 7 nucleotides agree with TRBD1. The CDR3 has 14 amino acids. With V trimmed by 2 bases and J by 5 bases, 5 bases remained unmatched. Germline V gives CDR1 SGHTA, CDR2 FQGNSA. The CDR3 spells CASSLSGQVYGYTF. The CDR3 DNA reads TGTGCCAGCAGCTTATCCGGACAGGTATATGGCTACACCTTC.

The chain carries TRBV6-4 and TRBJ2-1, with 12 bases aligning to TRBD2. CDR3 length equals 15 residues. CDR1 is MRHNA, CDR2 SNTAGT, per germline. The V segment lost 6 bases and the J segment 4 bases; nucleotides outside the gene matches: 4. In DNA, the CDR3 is TGTGCCAGCAGCTATACTAGCGGGGGGTACAATGAGCAGTTCTTC. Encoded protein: CASSYTSGGYNEQFF.

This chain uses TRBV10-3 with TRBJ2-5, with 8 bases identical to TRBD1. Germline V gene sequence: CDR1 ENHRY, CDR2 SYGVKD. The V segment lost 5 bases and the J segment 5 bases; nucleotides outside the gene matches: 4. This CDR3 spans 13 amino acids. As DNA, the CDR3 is TGTGCCATCAGTACAGGGGGTCTGGAGACCCAGTACTTC. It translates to CAISTGGLETQYF.

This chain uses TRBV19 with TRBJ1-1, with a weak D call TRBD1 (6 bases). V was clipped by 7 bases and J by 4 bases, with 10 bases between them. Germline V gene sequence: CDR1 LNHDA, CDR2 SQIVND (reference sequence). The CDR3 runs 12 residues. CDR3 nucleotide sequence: TGTGCCAGTACGGGGGGGCTCACTGAAGCTTTCTTT. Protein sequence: CASTGGLTEAFF. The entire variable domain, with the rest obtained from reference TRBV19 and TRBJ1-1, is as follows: DGGITQSPKYLFRKEGQNVTLSCEQNLNHDAMYWYRQDPGQGLRLIYYSQIVNDFQKGDIAEGYSVSREKKESFPLTVTSAQKNPTAFYLCASTGGLTEAFFGQGTRLTVV.

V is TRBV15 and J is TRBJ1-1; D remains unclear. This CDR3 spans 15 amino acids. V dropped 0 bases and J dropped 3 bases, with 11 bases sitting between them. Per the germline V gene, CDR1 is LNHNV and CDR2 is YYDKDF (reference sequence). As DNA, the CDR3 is TGTGCCACCAGCAGAGATCTAATTGCGGACACTGAAGCTTTCTTT. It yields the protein CATSRDLIADTEAFF.

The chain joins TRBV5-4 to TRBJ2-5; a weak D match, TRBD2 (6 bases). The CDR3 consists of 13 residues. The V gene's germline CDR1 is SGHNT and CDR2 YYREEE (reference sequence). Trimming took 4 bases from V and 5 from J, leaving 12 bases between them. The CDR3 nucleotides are TGTGCCAGCAGCCGTGGACTAACGGAGACCCAGTACTTC. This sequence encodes CASSRGLTETQYF.